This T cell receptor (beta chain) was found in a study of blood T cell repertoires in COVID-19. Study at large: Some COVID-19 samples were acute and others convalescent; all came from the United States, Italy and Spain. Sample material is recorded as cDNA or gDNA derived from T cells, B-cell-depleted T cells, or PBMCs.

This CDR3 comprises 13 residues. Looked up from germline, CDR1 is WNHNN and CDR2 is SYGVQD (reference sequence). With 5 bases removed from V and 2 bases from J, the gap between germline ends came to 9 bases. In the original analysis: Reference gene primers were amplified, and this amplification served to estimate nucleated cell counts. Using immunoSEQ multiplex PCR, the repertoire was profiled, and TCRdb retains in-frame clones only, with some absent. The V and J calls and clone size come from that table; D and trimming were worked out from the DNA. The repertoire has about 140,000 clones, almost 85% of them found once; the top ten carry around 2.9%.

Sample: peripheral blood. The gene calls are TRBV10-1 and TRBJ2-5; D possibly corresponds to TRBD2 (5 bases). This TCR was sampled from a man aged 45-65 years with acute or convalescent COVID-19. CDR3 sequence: CASSRTRQETQYF. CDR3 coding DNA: TGCGCCAGCAGTAGGACTCGACAAGAGACCCAGTACTTC.